This record looks at one T cell receptor beta chain sequence and its context. There are 12 residues in the CDR3. Per the germline V gene, CDR1 is SGHNT and CDR2 is YENEEA. The V gene lost 1 base and the J gene lost 4 bases, with 4 bases spanning the gap. This entry belongs to a study of blood T cell repertoires in COVID-19. Study context: The study drew acute and convalescent COVID-19 samples from the United States, Italy and Spain. Sources were T cells, B-cell-depleted T cells, or PBMCs; the material itself was cDNA or gDNA.

Assay used: immunoSEQ multiplex PCR; TCRdb lists only in-frame clones, some missing. The sample records 100,000 to 120,000 clones, around 76% being singletons. The TCR comes from an elderly woman with acute or convalescent COVID-19. Sequenced sample: peripheral blood. The chain couples TRBV11-3 to TRBJ2-5; no clear D. The CDR3 DNA follows: TGTGCCAGCAGCTTAGCGGGAGAGACCCAGTACTTC. Translation gives CASSLAGETQYF.